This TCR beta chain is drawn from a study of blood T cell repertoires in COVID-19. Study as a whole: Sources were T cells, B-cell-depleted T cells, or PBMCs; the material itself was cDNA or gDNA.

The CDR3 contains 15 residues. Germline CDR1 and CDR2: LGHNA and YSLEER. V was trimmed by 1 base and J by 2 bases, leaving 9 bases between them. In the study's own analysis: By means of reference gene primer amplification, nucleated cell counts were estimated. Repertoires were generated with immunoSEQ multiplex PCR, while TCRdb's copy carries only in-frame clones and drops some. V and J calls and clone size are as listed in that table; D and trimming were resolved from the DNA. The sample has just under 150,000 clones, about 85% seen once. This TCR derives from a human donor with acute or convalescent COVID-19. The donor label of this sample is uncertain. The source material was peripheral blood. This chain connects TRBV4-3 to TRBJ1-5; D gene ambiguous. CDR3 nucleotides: TGCGCCAGCAGCCAAGGCTACGAGGGCAATCAGCCCCAGCATTTT. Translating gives CASSQGYEGNQPQHF.